This paragraph reports one TCR beta chain. The antigen is not known. In the naive CD8 group, cells lacked CD45RO and were positively selected for CCR7, so terminally differentiated effector memory CD45RA+ cells were left out. This entry comes from a study of shared clonotypes between healthy human individuals. Study outcomes and limitations: Rarefaction gave evidence that sorted-subset sequencing remained incomplete despite large depth. Generally, naive subsets (rather than memory subsets) showed larger estimated richness.

The sorted-subset replicate PCRs were given around 200 ng DNA, which is tens of thousands of T cell genomes. Profiling relied on immunoSEQ multiplex PCR, and the TCRdb table lists in-frame clones only, not all of them. Of some 2.1 million clones in the sample, about 94% were seen once. What was sequenced was naive CD8+ T cells sorted from blood. The receptor's source is a man aged 18 to 35 in good health.

In DNA, the CDR3 is TGTGCCAGTACTCCAGGGCCGTACACCGGGGAGCTGTTTTTT. Translating it yields CASTPGPYTGELFF. The chain carries TRBV19 and TRBJ2-2; tentatively, D is TRBD1 (5 bases). CDR1 and CDR2 (germline): LNHDA, SQIVND (reference sequence). The CDR3 is made up of 14 amino acids. V lost 7 bases to trimming and J lost 3 bases, with 12 bases between them.